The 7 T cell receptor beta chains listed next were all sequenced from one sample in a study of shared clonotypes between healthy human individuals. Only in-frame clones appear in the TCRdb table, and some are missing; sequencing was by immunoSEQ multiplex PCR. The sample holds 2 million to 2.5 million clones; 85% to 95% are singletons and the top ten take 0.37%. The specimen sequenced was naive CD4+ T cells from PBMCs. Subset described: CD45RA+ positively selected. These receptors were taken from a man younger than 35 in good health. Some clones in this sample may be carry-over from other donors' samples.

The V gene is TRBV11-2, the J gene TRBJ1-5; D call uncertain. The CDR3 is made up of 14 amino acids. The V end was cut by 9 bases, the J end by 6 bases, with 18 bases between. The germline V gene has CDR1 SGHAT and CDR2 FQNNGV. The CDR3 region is CARVVMGISQPQHF. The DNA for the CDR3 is TGTGCCAGGGTGGTGATGGGGATCAGTCAGCCCCAGCATTTT.

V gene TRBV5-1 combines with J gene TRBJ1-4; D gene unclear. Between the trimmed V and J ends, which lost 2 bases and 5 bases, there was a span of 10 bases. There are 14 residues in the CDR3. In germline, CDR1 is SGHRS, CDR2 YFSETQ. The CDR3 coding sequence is TGCGCCAGCAGCTTAACGGTTACAAATGAAAAACTGTTTTTT. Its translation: CASSLTVTNEKLFF.

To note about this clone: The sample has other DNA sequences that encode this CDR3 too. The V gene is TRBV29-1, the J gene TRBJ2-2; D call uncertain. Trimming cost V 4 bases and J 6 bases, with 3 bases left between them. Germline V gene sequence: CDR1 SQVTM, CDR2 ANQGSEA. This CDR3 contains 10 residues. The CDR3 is CSVGSGELFF. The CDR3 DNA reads TGCAGCGTTGGGTCCGGGGAGCTGTTTTTT.

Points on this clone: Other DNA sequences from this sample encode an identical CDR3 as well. The CDR3 DNA is TGTGCCAGCAGTTTAGCTGGAACTGAAGCTTTCTTT. This translates into CASSLAGTEAFF. The chain links TRBV28 to TRBJ1-1, with D unclear. This CDR3 has 12 residues. Germline V gene data show CDR1 as MDHEN and CDR2 as SYDVKM. V was cut by 2 bases and J by 5 bases, with 6 bases left in between.

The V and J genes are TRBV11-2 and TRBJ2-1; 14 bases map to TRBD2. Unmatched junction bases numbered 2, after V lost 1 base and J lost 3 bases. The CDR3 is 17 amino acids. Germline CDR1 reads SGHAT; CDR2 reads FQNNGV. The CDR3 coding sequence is TGTGCCAGCAGCTTAGGAGGGACTAGCGGGGGCTACAATGAGCAGTTCTTC. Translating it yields CASSLGGTSGGYNEQFF.

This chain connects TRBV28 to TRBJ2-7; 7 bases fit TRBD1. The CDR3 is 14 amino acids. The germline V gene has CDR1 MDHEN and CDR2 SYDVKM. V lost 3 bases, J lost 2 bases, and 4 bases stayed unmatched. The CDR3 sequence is CASSFVQGAYEQYF. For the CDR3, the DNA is TGTGCCAGCAGTTTCGTGCAGGGGGCCTACGAGCAGTACTTC. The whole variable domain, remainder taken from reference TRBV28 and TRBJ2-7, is DVKVTQSSRYLVKRTGEKVFLECVQDMDHENMFWYRQDPGLGLRLIYFSYDVKMKEKGDIPEGYSVSREKKERFSLILESASTNQTSMYLCASSFVQGAYEQYFGPGTRLTVT.

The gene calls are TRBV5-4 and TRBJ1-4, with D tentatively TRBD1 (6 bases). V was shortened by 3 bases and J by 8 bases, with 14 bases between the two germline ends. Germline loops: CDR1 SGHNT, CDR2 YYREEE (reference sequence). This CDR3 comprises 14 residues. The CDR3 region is CASSSGGLNEKLFF. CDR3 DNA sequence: TGTGCCAGCAGCTCCGGGGGCTTAAACGAAAAACTGTTTTTT.